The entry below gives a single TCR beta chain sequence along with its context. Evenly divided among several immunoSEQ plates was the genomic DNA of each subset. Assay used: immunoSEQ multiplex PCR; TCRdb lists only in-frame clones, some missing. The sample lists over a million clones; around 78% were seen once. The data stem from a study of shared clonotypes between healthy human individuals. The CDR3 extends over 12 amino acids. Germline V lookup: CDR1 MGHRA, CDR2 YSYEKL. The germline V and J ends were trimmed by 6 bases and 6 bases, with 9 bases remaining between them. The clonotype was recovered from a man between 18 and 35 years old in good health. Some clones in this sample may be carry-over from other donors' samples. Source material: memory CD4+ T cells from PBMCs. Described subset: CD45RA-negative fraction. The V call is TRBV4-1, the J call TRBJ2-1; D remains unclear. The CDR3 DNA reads TGCGCCAGCAGGGGGTTCGCCAATGAGCAGTTCTTC. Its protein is CASRGFANEQFF.